This T cell receptor (beta chain) was observed in a study of blood T cell repertoires in COVID-19. Sequenced by immunoSEQ multiplex PCR; TCRdb stores in-frame clones only, minus some. The sample shows about 150,000 clones, 65% to 90% of them seen only once. The sequencing sample was made of peripheral blood. The source is a woman aged 55 to 70 with COVID-19, enrolled during active disease.

CDR3: CASSALTSGSYNEQFF. For the CDR3, the DNA is TGTGCCAGCAGCGCCCTGACTAGCGGGAGTTACAATGAGCAGTTCTTC. The V and J genes are TRBV5-4 and TRBJ2-1; 12 bases fit TRBD2. This CDR3 has 16 amino acids. Germline CDR1 reads SGHNT; CDR2 reads YYREEE (reference sequence). The V and J ends lost 4 bases and 4 bases, in that order; junction bases with no gene match: 6.